This T cell receptor (beta chain) was sequenced during a study of T cell responses to AZD1222 COVID-19 vaccine. Study observations and caveats: Spike-specific TCR depth and breadth grew after two AZD1222 doses. A mostly white British donor set with more females was recruited, and clonal diversity was possibly underestimated.

Repertoires were generated with immunoSEQ multiplex PCR, while TCRdb's copy carries only in-frame clones and drops some. The sample lists 150,000 or so clones; more than 70% were seen once. The CDR3 sequence is 16 residues long. From germline, CDR1 is SGHAT and CDR2 FQNNGV. V shed 1 base and J 6 bases; nucleotides not matched to a gene: 9. To note about this clone: As yet, its antigen is unknown.

This clonotype was sampled from an adult in good health. The chain joins TRBV11-2 to TRBJ1-2; 9 bases are a match to TRBD1. The sequencing here drew on peripheral blood, taken on day 0 of MenACWY control vaccination. In DNA form, the CDR3 reads TGTGCCAGCAGCTTAGGGGAAACAGGGGGCAGGGATGGCTACACCTTC. Protein: CASSLGETGGRDGYTF.